The 18 T cell receptor beta chains below were found in one sample sequenced in a study of immune cell composition in non-small cell lung cancer. Here immunoSEQ multiplex PCR was the method, and the copy in TCRdb shows in-frame clones only, minus some. Here the sample spans 14,000 to 15,000 clones, about 69% being singletons. The sample consisted of lung tumor tissue. The receptors derive from a human donor with non-small cell lung cancer.

The chain recombines TRBV2 with TRBJ2-7; D is possibly TRBD1 (5 bases). The germline V gene has CDR1 SNHLY and CDR2 FYNNEI. Trimming stripped 10 bases from V and 4 bases from J, with 14 bases between. This CDR3 contains 12 residues. The CDR3 sequence: CATKTDGYEQYF. In DNA, the CDR3 is TGTGCCACCAAGACAGACGGATACGAGCAGTACTTC.

V usage is TRBV10-3 and J usage is TRBJ1-2; 7 nucleotides align to TRBD1. The CDR3 has 14 residues. Trimming cost V 6 bases and J 0 bases; bases outside gene matches: 4. Germline V gene sequence: CDR1 ENHRY, CDR2 SYGVKD. CDR3: CAIRGGQANYGYTF. CDR3 in DNA: TGTGCCATCAGGGGAGGACAGGCTAACTATGGCTACACCTTC.

The V gene is TRBV10-2, the J gene TRBJ1-1, with 8 bases aligning to TRBD1. Germline trimming cut 3 bases from V and 3 bases from J; bases unmatched to any gene: 6. CDR1 WSHSY and CDR2 SAAADI come from the germline V gene. The CDR3 loop spans 15 amino acids. CDR3 nucleotide sequence: TGCGCCAGCAGTGACCCGGACAGGGCTTACACTGAAGCTTTCTTT. Residues: CASSDPDRAYTEAFF.

Only one count was recorded for this clone. The rearrangement uses TRBV5-4 and TRBJ1-2, with D possibly matching TRBD1 (6 bases). The CDR3 runs to 16 residues. The germline gives CDR1 SGHNT, CDR2 YYREEE (reference sequence). The V end was cut by 4 bases, the J end by 3 bases, with 19 bases between. The CDR3 protein is CASSAFNREDDYGYTF. The DNA of the CDR3 is TGTGCCAGCAGCGCGTTTAACAGGGAAGACGACTATGGCTACACCTTC. The variable domain in full, with the rest retrieved from reference TRBV5-4 and TRBJ1-2, is ETGVTQSPTHLIKTRGQQVTLRCSSQSGHNTVSWYQQALGQGPQFIFQYYREEENGRGNFPPRFSGLQFPNYSSELNVNALELDDSALYLCASSAFNREDDYGYTFGSGTRLTVV.

The rearrangement uses TRBV7-3 and TRBJ1-6; no definite D call. V lost 5 bases and J lost 7, with 9 bases in between. The CDR3 extends over 13 amino acids. Germline lookup yields CDR1 SGHTA and CDR2 FQGTGA. The CDR3 DNA follows: TGTGCCAGCAGCCAAAATCCAAATTCACCCCTCCACTTT. Translation gives CASSQNPNSPLHF.

The rearrangement joins TRBV4-2 to TRBJ2-3; 10 bases are a match to TRBD2. Germline-derived CDR1 and CDR2 are LGHNA and YNFKEQ. CDR3 length: 19 residues. The V and J ends lost 0 bases and 1 base, in that order; junction bases with no gene match: 10. The DNA for the CDR3 is TGTGCCAGCAGCCAAGATCAAGTTCGGCTAGCGGGGGGCACAGATACGCAGTATTTT. Translation: CASSQDQVRLAGGTDTQYF.

This chain links TRBV4-3 with TRBJ1-5; D not certain. The V and J ends lost 1 base and 7 bases respectively, with 8 bases between them. This CDR3 region has 13 residues. Germline CDR1 reads LGHNA; CDR2 reads YSLEER. The chain's CDR3 is CASSQGGEQPQHF. As DNA, the CDR3 is TGCGCCAGCAGCCAAGGGGGAGAGCAGCCCCAGCATTTT.

This chain joins TRBV2 and TRBJ2-5; 7 nucleotides match TRBD1. CDR3 size: 17 residues. Trimming at V came to 6 bases and at J to 2 bases, leaving 15 bases not matched to a gene. Germline CDR1 and CDR2: SNHLY and FYNNEI. The CDR3, as DNA: TGTGCCAGCAGGGCATGGGGGCAGGGGGTCTTTCAAGAGACCCAGTACTTC. Residues: CASRAWGQGVFQETQYF.

The chain uses TRBV7-9 and TRBJ1-1, with a possible D match to TRBD1 (6 bases). This CDR3 contains 15 residues. In germline, CDR1 is SEHNR, CDR2 FQNEAQ (reference sequence). V was cut by 3 bases and J by 4 bases, with 15 bases left in between. This CDR3 reads CASSFWGGLGTEAFF. CDR3 DNA sequence: TGTGCCAGCAGCTTTTGGGGGGGGCTAGGCACTGAAGCTTTCTTT.

This chain links TRBV11-3 with TRBJ2-1; 10 bases are a match to TRBD2. Germline CDR1 reads SGHNT; CDR2 reads YENEEA. The CDR3 sequence is 16 residues long. V was pared by 4 bases and J by 8 bases, with 11 bases of the junction left unmatched. For the CDR3, the DNA is TGTGCCAGCAGCTCCAGTTTTAGCGGGGGGAACGATGAGCAGTTCTTC. Translating it yields CASSSSFSGGNDEQFF.

This chain connects TRBV14 to TRBJ1-5; D perhaps matches TRBD1 (5 bases). V was trimmed by 3 bases and J by 2 bases, leaving 14 bases between them. Germline V gene sequence: CDR1 SGHDN, CDR2 FVKESK. The CDR3 loop spans 16 amino acids. CDR3 residues: CASSQAEGRGNQPQHF. The CDR3 DNA sequence: TGTGCCAGCAGCCAGGCCGAGGGGAGGGGCAATCAGCCCCAGCATTTT. The full variable domain, rest sourced from reference TRBV14 and TRBJ1-5, is EAGVTQFPSHSVIEKGQTVTLRCDPISGHDNLYWYRRVMGKEIKFLLHFVKESKQDESGMPNNRFLAERTGGTYSTLKVQPAELEDSGVYFCASSQAEGRGNQPQHFGDGTRLSIL.

The V gene is TRBV4-2, the J gene TRBJ2-3; no definite D call. Germline V gene sequence: CDR1 LGHNA, CDR2 YNFKEQ. Between the trimmed V and J ends, which lost 0 bases and 3 bases, there was a span of 10 bases. The CDR3 contains 15 residues. DNA for the CDR3: TGTGCCAGCAGCCAAGATCGTGAGATTACAGATACGCAGTATTTT. Amino acid sequence: CASSQDREITDTQYF.

The rearrangement links TRBV30 to TRBJ2-3, with a weak D call TRBD2 (6 bases). The CDR3 length is 14 residues. Germline CDR1 and CDR2: GTSNPN and SVGIG (reference sequence). V lost 3 bases, J lost 2 bases, and 12 bases lay in between. DNA of the CDR3: TGTGCCTGGAGAAGGCAGGGACTCACAGATACGCAGTATTTT. It translates to CAWRRQGLTDTQYF.

This clone has just a few counts. V is TRBV2 and J is TRBJ1-5; tentatively, D is TRBD1 (6 bases). Trimming removed 5 bases at V and 0 bases at J, with 14 bases between. This CDR3 has 16 amino acids. In germline, CDR1 is SNHLY, CDR2 FYNNEI. The CDR3 region is CASSSVGQLSNQPQHF. CDR3 DNA sequence: TGTGCCAGCAGTTCAGTTGGACAGCTTAGCAATCAGCCCCAGCATTTT.

This clone was seen just once. The chain links TRBV30 to TRBJ2-7; 9 nucleotides line up with TRBD2. The length of the CDR3 is 13 residues. With V trimmed by 0 bases and J by 7 bases, 4 bases remained unmatched. In germline, CDR1 is GTSNPN, CDR2 SVGIG (reference sequence). In DNA form, the CDR3 reads TGTGCCTGGAGTGTAATAGCGGGGGAGGAGCAGTACTTC. This translates into CAWSVIAGEEQYF.

This clone was seen only a few times. The chain joins TRBV4-1 to TRBJ2-6, with 16 bases matching TRBD2. CDR1 MGHRA and CDR2 YSYEKL come from the germline V gene. Trimming took 3 bases from V and 4 from J; bases not matched to a gene: 9. This CDR3 is 20 amino acids long. The CDR3 loop reads CASSHLGLAGGPEGANVLTF. In nucleotides, the CDR3 is TGCGCCAGCAGCCATTTGGGACTAGCGGGGGGGCCGGAAGGGGCCAACGTCCTGACTTTC.

CDR3 residues: CASSRPEGTTEAFF. The CDR3 bases are TGTGCCAGCAGTCGCCCCGAGGGAACGACTGAAGCTTTCTTT. The V gene is TRBV27, the J gene TRBJ1-1; D uncertain. Germline CDR1 MNHEY, CDR2 SMNVEV (reference sequence). The CDR3 runs 14 residues. Trimming left V 5 bases short and J 5 bases short, with 15 bases between.

V usage is TRBV19 and J usage is TRBJ2-7; perhaps TRBD1 as D (6 bases). Germline CDR1 reads LNHDA; CDR2 reads SQIVND (reference sequence). V shed 5 bases and J shed 7 bases, with 12 bases lying between them. The CDR3 extends over 12 amino acids. The CDR3 bases are TGTGCCAGTAGTGTGACAGGTGGTGAGCAGTACTTC. It translates to CASSVTGGEQYF.